This T cell receptor beta chain was found in a study of T cell responses to AZD1222 COVID-19 vaccine. Regarding the study as a whole: Baseline seropositivity occurred in only 5 or 6 AZD1222 recipients. It was only after the peak T cell response that any repertoires were sampled. Clonal diversity was possibly underestimated, and the donors were mostly white British, with more females.

The CDR3 totals 15 residues. V gave up 5 bases and J gave up 5 bases; unmatched junction bases: 5. In germline, CDR1 is SEHNR, CDR2 FQNEAQ (reference sequence). Libraries were prepared by immunoSEQ multiplex PCR; TCRdb keeps only in-frame clonotypes and omits some of them. Here the sample spans about 50,000 clones, more than 70% being singletons. Of note for this clone: Its target is not known.

Sequenced here: peripheral blood, sampled on day 0 of MenACWY control vaccination. This receptor was taken from an adult in good health. The chain couples TRBV7-9 to TRBJ2-7; 14 nucleotides align to TRBD2. Here the CDR3 reads CASSGLAGGRNEQYF. The CDR3 bases are TGTGCCAGCAGCGGACTAGCGGGAGGAAGGAACGAGCAGTACTTC.